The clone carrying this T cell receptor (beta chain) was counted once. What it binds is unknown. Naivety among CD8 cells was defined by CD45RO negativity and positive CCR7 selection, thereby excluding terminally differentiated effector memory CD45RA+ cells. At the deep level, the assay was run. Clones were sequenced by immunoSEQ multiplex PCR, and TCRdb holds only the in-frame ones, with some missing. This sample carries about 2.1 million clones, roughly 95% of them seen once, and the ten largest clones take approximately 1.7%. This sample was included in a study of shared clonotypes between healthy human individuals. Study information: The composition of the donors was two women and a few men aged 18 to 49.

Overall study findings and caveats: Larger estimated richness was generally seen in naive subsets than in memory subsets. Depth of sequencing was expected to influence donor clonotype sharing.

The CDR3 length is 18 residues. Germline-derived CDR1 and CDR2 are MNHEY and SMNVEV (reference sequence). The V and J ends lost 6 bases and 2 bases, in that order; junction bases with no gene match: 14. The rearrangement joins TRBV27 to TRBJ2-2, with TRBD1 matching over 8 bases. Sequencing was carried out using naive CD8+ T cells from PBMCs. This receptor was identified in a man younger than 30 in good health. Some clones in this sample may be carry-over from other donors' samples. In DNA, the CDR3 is TGTGCCAGCAGGGCTGACAGGGGTAGGATTATTAACACCGGGGAGCTGTTTTTT. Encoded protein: CASRADRGRIINTGELFF.